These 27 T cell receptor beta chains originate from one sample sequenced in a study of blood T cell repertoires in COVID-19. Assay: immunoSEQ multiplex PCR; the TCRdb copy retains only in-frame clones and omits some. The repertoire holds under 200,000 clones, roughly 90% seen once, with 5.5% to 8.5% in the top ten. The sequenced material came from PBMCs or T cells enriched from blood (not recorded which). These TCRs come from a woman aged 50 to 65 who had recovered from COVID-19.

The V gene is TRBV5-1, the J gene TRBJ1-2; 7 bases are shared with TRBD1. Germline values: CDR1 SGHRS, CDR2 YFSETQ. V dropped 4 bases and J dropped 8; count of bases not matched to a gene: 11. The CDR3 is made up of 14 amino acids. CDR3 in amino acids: CASSPGTEGSGYTF. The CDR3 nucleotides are TGCGCCAGCAGCCCTGGGACAGAGGGAAGCGGCTACACCTTC.

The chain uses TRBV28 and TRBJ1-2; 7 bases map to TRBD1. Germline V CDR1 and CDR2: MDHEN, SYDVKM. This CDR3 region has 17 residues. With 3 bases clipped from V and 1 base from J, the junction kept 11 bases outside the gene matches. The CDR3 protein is CASSFPTTGTVNYGYTF. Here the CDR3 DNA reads TGTGCCAGCAGTTTTCCAACGACCGGGACAGTTAACTATGGCTACACCTTC.

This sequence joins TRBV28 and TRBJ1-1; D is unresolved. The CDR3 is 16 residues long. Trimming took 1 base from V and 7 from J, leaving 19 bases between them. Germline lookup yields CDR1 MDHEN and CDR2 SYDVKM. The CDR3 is CASSLSDHGDPGEAFF. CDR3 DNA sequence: TGTGCCAGCAGTTTATCCGACCACGGAGACCCGGGTGAAGCTTTCTTT.

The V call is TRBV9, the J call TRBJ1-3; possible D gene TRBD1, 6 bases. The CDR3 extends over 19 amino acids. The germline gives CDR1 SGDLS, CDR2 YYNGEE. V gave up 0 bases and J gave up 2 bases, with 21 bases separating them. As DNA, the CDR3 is TGTGCCAGCAGCGTAGGAGGAGGCAGGGGACGAGGGACTGGAAACACCATATATTTT. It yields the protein CASSVGGGRGRGTGNTIYF. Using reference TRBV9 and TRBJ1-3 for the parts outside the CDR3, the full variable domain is DSGVTQTPKHLITATGQRVTLRCSPRSGDLSVYWYQQSLDQGLQFLIQYYNGEERAKGNILERFSAQQFPDLHSELNLSSLELGDSALYFCASSVGGGRGRGTGNTIYFGEGSWLTVV.

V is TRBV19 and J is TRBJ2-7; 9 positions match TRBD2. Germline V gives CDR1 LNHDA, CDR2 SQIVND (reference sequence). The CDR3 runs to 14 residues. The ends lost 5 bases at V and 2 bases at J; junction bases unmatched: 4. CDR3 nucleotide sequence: TGTGCCAGTAGTGGGCTAGCGGGGCCCTACGAGCAGTACTTC. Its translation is CASSGLAGPYEQYF.

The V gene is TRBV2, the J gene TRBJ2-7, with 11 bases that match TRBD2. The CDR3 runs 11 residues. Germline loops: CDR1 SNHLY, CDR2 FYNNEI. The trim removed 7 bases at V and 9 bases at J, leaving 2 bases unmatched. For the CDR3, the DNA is TGTGCCAGCATGGGGACTAGCGGGCAGTACTTC. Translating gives CASMGTSGQYF. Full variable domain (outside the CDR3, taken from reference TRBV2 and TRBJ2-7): EPEVTQTPSHQVTQMGQEVILRCVPISNHLYFYWYRQILGQKVEFLVSFYNNEISEKSEIFDDQFSVERPDGSNFTLKIRSTKLEDSAMYFCASMGTSGQYFGPGTRLTVT.

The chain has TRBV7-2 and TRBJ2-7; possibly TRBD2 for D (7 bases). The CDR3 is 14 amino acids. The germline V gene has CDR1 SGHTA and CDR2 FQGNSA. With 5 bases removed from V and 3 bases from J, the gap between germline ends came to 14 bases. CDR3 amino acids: CASSAGRGGYEQYF. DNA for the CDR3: TGTGCCAGCAGCGCAGGGAGGGGGGGCTACGAGCAGTACTTC.

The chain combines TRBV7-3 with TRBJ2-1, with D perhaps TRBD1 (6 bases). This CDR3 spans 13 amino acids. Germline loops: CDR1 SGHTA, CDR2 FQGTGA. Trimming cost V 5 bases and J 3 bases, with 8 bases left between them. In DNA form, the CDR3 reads TGTGCCAGCAGCACGGACAGCTACAATGAGCAGTTCTTC. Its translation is CASSTDSYNEQFF.

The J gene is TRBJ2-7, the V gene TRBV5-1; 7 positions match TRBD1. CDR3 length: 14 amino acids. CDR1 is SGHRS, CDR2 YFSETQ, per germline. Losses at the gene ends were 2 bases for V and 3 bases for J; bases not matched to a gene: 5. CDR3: CASSFHRGDYEQYF. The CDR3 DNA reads TGCGCCAGCAGCTTCCACAGGGGCGACTACGAGCAGTACTTC.

In nucleotides, the CDR3 is TGTGCCAGCAGCCAAATAGCGGGAGCCGATACGCAGTATTTT. Translated, it gives CASSQIAGADTQYF. The V call is TRBV3-1 (or the pseudogene TRBV3-2), the J call TRBJ2-3, with TRBD2 matching 9 bases. Germline CDR1 reads LGHDT; CDR2 reads YNNKEL (reference sequence). Trimming removed 2 bases from V and 6 bases from J; junction bases left unmatched: 3. The length of the CDR3 is 14 residues.

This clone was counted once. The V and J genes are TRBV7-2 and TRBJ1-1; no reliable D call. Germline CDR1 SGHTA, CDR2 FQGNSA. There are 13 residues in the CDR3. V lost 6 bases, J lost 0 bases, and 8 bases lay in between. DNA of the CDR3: TGTGCCAGCAGGGAGGCAATGAACACTGAAGCTTTCTTT. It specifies CASREAMNTEAFF.

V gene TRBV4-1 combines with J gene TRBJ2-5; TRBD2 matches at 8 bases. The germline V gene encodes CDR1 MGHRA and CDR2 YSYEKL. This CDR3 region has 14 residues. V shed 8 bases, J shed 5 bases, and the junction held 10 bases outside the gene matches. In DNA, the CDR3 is TGCGCCAGCGGCCCGGGAGGGGCCCGGGAGACCCAGTACTTC. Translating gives CASGPGGARETQYF.

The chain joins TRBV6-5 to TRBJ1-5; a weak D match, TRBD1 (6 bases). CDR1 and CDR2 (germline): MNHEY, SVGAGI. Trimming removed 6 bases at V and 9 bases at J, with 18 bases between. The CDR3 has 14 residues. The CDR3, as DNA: TGTGCCAGCAGGGCTGACAGGATAGGAGGGCCCCAGCATTTT. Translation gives CASRADRIGGPQHF.

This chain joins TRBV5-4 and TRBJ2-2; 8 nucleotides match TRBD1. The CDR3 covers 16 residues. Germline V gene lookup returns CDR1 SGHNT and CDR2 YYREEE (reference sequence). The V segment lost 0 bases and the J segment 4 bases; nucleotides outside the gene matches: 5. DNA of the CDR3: TGTGCCAGCAGCTTGGAAGGCAGGGGGCTCACCGGGGAGCTGTTTTTT. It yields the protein CASSLEGRGLTGELFF.

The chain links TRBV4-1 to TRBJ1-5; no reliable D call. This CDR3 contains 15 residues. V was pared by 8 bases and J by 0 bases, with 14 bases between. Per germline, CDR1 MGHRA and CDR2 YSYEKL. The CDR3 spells CASSLGRASNQPQHF. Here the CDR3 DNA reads TGCGCCAGCTCGCTGGGGAGGGCTAGCAATCAGCCCCAGCATTTT.

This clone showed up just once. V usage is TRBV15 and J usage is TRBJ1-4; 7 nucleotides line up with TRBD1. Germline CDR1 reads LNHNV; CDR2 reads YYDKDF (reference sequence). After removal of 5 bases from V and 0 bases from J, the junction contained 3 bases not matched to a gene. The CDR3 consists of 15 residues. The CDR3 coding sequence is TGTGCCACCAGCCGAGGGGGCGCAACTAATGAAAAACTGTTTTTT. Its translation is CATSRGGATNEKLFF.

The CDR3 here is CASSQRASGSLYEQYF. As DNA, the CDR3 is TGTGCCAGCAGCCAACGGGCTAGCGGGAGTTTATACGAGCAGTACTTC. The chain recombines TRBV3-1 (or the pseudogene TRBV3-2) with TRBJ2-7, with 10 nucleotides matching TRBD2. This CDR3 has 16 amino acids. Germline-derived CDR1 and CDR2 are LGHDT and YNNKEL (reference sequence). V shed 2 bases, J shed 4 bases, and the junction held 8 bases outside the gene matches.

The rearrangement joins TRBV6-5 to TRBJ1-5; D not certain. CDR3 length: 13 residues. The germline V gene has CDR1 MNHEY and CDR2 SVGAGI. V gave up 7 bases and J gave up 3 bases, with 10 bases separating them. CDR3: CASMVTANQPQHF. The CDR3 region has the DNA TGTGCCAGCATGGTCACTGCCAATCAGCCCCAGCATTTT.

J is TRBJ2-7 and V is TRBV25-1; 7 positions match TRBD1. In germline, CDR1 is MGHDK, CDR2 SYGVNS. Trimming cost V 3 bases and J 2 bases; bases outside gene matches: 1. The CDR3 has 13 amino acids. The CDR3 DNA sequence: TGTGCCAGCAGTGATGGGACAGCCTACGAGCAGTACTTC. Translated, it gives CASSDGTAYEQYF.

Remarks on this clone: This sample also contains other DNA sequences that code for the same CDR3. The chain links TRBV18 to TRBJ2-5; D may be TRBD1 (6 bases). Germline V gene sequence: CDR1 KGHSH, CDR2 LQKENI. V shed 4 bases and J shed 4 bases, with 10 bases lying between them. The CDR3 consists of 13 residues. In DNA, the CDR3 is TGTGCCAGCTCACTTAGAGGGGGAGAGACCCAGTACTTC. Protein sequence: CASSLRGGETQYF. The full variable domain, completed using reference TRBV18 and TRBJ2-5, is NAGVMQNPRHLVRRRGQEARLRCSPMKGHSHVYWYRQLPEEGLKFMVYLQKENIIDESGMPKERFSAEFPKEGPSILRIQQVVRGDSAAYFCASSLRGGETQYFGPGTRLLVL.

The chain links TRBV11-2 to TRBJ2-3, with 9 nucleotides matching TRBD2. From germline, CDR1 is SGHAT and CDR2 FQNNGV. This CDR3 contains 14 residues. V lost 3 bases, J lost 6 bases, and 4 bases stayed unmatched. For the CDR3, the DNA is TGTGCCAGCAGCTTGCGGGAGGGCCGGGATACGCAGTATTTT. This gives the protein CASSLREGRDTQYF.

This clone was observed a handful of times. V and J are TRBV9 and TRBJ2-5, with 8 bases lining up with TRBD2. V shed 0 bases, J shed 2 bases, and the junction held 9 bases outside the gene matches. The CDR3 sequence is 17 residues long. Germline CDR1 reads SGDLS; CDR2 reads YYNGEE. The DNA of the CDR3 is TGTGCCAGCAGCGTAGCAAGCGGGAGTGGAGGTCAAGAGACCCAGTACTTC. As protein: CASSVASGSGGQETQYF.

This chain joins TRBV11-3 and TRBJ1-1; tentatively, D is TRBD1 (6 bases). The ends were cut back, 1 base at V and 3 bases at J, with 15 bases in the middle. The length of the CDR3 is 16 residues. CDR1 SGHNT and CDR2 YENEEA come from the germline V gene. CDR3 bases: TGTGCCAGCAGCTTAGGACGGGAAAACAGGGACACTGAAGCTTTCTTT. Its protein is CASSLGRENRDTEAFF.

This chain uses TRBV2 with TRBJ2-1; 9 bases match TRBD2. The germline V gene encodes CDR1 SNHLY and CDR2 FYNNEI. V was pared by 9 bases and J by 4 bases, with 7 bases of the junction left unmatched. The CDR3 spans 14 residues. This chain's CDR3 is CARPGLAGYNEQFF. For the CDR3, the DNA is TGTGCCAGGCCGGGACTAGCAGGGTACAATGAGCAGTTCTTC.

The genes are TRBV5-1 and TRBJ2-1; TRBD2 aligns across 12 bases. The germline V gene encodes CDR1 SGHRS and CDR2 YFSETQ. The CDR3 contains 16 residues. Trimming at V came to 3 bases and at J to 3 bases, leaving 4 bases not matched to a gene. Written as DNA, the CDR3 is TGCGCCAGCAGCTCCGGACTAGCGGGACTCTACAATGAGCAGTTCTTC. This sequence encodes CASSSGLAGLYNEQFF.

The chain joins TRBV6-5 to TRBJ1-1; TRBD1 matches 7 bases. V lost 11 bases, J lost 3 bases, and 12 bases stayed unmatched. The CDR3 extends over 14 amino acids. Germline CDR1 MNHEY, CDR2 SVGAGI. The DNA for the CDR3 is TGTGCCTCGGGGGACGACAGGGCGTACACTGAAGCTTTCTTT. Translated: CASGDDRAYTEAFF.

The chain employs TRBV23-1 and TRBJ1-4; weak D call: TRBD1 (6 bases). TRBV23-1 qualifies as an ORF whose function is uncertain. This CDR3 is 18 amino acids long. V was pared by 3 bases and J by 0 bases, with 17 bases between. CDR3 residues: CASSHPLGADATNEKLFF. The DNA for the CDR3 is TGCGCCAGCAGTCACCCCTTGGGGGCCGACGCAACTAATGAAAAACTGTTTTTT.